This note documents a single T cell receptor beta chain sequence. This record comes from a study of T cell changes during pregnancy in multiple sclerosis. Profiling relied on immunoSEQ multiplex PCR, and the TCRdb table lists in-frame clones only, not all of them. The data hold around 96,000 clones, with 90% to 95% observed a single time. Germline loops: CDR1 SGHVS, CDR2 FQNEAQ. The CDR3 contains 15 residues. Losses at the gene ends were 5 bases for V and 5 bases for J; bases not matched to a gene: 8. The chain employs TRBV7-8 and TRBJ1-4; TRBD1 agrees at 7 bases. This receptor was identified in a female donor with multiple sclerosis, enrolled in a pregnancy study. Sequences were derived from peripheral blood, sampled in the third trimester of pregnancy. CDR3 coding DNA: TGTGCCAGCAGCATCTCGGGACAGAAAAATGAAAAACTGTTTTTT. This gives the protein CASSISGQKNEKLFF.